The clone carrying this TCR beta chain was seen at least ten times. This record comes from a study of response to subunit inactivated influenza vaccine. The germline CDR1 and CDR2 sequences are MNHNS and SASEGT. V was pared by 5 bases and J by 3 bases, with 23 bases between. The CDR3 has 17 residues. TCRdb reprocessed the RT-PCR reads via MiXCR and lists one record per CDR3 protein. The sample holds a few hundred thousand distinct CDR3 sequences, 14% seen once. This TCR was recovered from a man aged 50 or older who received an inactivated influenza vaccine. The gene calls are TRBV6-1 and TRBJ2-7; possibly TRBD1 or TRBD2 for D (5 bases each). This material consisted of PBMCs from blood, taken 11 to 12 days after vaccination. CDR3 sequence (DNA): TGTGCCAGCAGTAAAATTTTTAGGGGAGCGGAGGTCTACGAGCAGTACTTC. This sequence encodes CASSKIFRGAEVYEQYF.